Shown below are 10 T cell receptor beta chains from a single sample sequenced in a study of cytomegalovirus exposure and HLA in healthy donors. PCR involved 60 Vbeta and 13 Jbeta primers. Sequencing was performed with immunoSEQ multiplex PCR; in TCRdb, only in-frame clones are kept and a portion is missing. The sample holds some 250,000 clones; about 80% are singletons and the top ten take approximately 5.3%. The sample consisted of PBMCs. These TCRs come from a woman aged 40-49 years in good health and CMV-seropositive.

The chain couples TRBV19 to TRBJ1-6, with 8 bases matching TRBD1. The CDR3 is 14 amino acids. V gave up 5 bases and J gave up 9 bases; unmatched junction bases: 6. Germline CDR1 and CDR2: LNHDA and SQIVND (reference sequence). CDR3 nucleotides: TGTGCCAGTAGTTCCGGACAGGGACCTTCACCCCTCCACTTT. Protein: CASSSGQGPSPLHF.

J is TRBJ2-7 and V is TRBV23-1; D not resolved. TRBV23-1 is an ORF; its function is uncertain. The CDR3 runs to 13 residues. The ends were cut back, 6 bases at V and 3 bases at J, with 12 bases in the middle. This CDR3 is CASSLIDGYEQYF. CDR3 sequence (DNA): TGCGCCAGCAGCCTAATAGATGGCTACGAGCAGTACTTC.

The chain couples TRBV5-1 to TRBJ1-1; 7 bases are a match to TRBD1. The germline CDR1 and CDR2 sequences are SGHRS and YFSETQ. This CDR3 is built from 14 residues. The ends lost 5 bases at V and 5 bases at J; junction bases unmatched: 9. This CDR3 is CASRPGQTGTEAFF. DNA of the CDR3: TGCGCCAGCAGACCCGGACAGACAGGGACTGAAGCTTTCTTT.

The gene calls are TRBV19 and TRBJ1-5; D possibly corresponds to TRBD1 (6 bases). The V end was cut by 11 bases, the J end by 0 bases, with 14 bases between. There are 14 residues in the CDR3. Looked up from germline, CDR1 is LNHDA and CDR2 is SQIVND (reference sequence). In DNA form, the CDR3 reads TGTGCCGCTAAACAGGGATATAGCAATCAGCCCCAGCATTTT. This sequence encodes CAAKQGYSNQPQHF.

The chain uses TRBV5-6 and TRBJ2-5; 9 nucleotides align to TRBD1. Losses at the gene ends were 3 bases for V and 4 bases for J; bases not matched to a gene: 4. The germline CDR1 and CDR2 sequences are SGHDT and YYEEEE. The CDR3 consists of 14 residues. CDR3 loop: CASSSGTGLETQYF. The DNA of the CDR3 is TGTGCCAGCAGCTCTGGGACAGGGCTAGAGACCCAGTACTTC.

This chain connects TRBV5-4 to TRBJ1-2, with 8 bases lining up with TRBD1. The CDR3 consists of 15 residues. CDR1 and CDR2 from the germline V gene are SGHNT and YYREEE (reference sequence). After removal of 0 bases from V and 7 bases from J, the junction contained 8 bases not matched to a gene. The CDR3 DNA is TGTGCCAGCAGCTTGGGAGGACAGGGTATCTTTGGCTACACCTTC. Translation: CASSLGGQGIFGYTF. Looking up the rest from reference TRBV5-4 and TRBJ1-2 gives the full variable domain: ETGVTQSPTHLIKTRGQQVTLRCSSQSGHNTVSWYQQALGQGPQFIFQYYREEENGRGNFPPRFSGLQFPNYSSELNVNALELDDSALYLCASSLGGQGIFGYTFGSGTRLTVV.

The rearrangement uses TRBV10-3 and TRBJ1-1, with TRBD1 matching over 9 bases. Trimming cost V 7 bases and J 4 bases; bases outside gene matches: 7. Looked up from germline, CDR1 is ENHRY and CDR2 is SYGVKD. The CDR3 is 14 residues long. Written as DNA, the CDR3 is TGTGCCATCATGCCGGGACAGGGTCTCACTGAAGCTTTCTTT. This codes for CAIMPGQGLTEAFF.

Only one count was recorded for this clone. This rearrangement joins TRBV7-3 to TRBJ2-1, with 7 bases lining up with TRBD2. Trimming removed 6 bases from V and 6 bases from J; junction bases left unmatched: 14. This CDR3 contains 16 residues. Germline CDR1 SGHTA, CDR2 FQGTGA. CDR3 coding DNA: TGTGCCAGCAGTCCATCCCCTCGGGGGGACGTCAATGAGCAGTTCTTC. Its protein is CASSPSPRGDVNEQFF. The full variable domain, with the rest looked up from reference TRBV7-3 and TRBJ2-1, is GAGVSQTPSNKVTEKGKYVELRCDPISGHTALYWYRQSLGQGPEFLIYFQGTGAADDSGLPNDRFFAVRPEGSVSTLKIQRTERGDSAVYLCASSPSPRGDVNEQFFGPGTRLTVL.

In this sample, this clone turned up once. The genes are TRBV7-2 and TRBJ2-7, with 10 nucleotides matching TRBD2. The germline gives CDR1 SGHTA, CDR2 FQGNSA. After removal of 4 bases from V and 2 bases from J, the junction contained 5 bases not matched to a gene. The CDR3 sequence is 15 residues long. The CDR3 here is CASSSGLASAYEQYF. The CDR3 DNA reads as TGTGCCAGCAGCTCGGGACTAGCGAGTGCCTACGAGCAGTACTTC.

The gene calls are TRBV19 and TRBJ1-1; maybe TRBD1 (5 bases). Germline CDR1 and CDR2: LNHDA and SQIVND (reference sequence). Trimming stripped 5 bases from V and 11 bases from J, with 15 bases between. The CDR3 sequence is 12 residues long. CDR3: CASSETQGVAFF. In DNA, the CDR3 is TGTGCCAGTAGTGAAACCCAGGGCGTCGCTTTCTTT.